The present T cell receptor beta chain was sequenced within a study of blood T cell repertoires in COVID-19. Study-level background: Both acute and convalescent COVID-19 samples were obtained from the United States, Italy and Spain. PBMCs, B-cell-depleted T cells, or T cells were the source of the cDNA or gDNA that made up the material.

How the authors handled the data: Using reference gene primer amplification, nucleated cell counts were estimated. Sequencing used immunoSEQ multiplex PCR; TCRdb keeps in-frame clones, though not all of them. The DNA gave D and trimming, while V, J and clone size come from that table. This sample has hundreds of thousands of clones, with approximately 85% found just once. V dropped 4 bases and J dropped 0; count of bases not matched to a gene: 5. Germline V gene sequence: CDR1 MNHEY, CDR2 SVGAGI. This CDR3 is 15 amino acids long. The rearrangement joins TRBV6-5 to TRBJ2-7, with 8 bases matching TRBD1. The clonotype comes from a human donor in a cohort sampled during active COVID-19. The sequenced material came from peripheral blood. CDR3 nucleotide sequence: TGTGCCAGCAGTTCTGGACAGGGAAGCTCCTACGAGCAGTACTTC. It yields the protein CASSSGQGSSYEQYF.